Here is one TCR beta chain with its context. Its specificity is not known. The primer mix had 60 Vbeta and 13 Jbeta primers. The protocol was immunoSEQ multiplex PCR, while the TCRdb copy is restricted to in-frame clones and leaves out a portion. The sample has about 110,000 clones, 82% seen once; the top ten hold less than 3.5%. The data are from a study of cytomegalovirus exposure and HLA in healthy donors. Findings and caveats of the study: CMV serostatus alone was available as immune exposure information. The authors judged a highly shared variant cluster likely a sequencing artifact.

This CDR3 comprises 15 residues. With V trimmed by 1 base and J by 3 bases, 4 bases remained unmatched. The germline CDR1 and CDR2 sequences are SGHRS and YFSETQ. The chain carries TRBV5-1 and TRBJ2-3; 8 bases fit TRBD1. The source is a man between 25 and 39 years old in good health and CMV-seropositive. Sample: PBMCs. The CDR3 protein is CASSLSTGETDTQYF. CDR3 DNA: TGCGCCAGCAGCTTGTCGACAGGGGAGACAGATACGCAGTATTTT.